This TCR beta chain appears in the sequencing data of a study of T cell responses to AZD1222 COVID-19 vaccine. Study outcomes and limitations: Donors were chiefly white British, with a greater number of females, and clonal diversity was perhaps underestimated. Spike-wide vaccine-associated CD4 TCRs dominated at 160-218 and 743-854. Seropositivity was recorded at baseline in only a handful of AZD1222 recipients.

As to this clone: Its antigen remains unidentified.

The V gene end was trimmed by 5 bases and the J gene end by 5 bases; junction bases not matched to a gene: 4. The length of the CDR3 is 14 residues. The germline CDR1 and CDR2 sequences are MDHEN and SYDVKM. The assay was immunoSEQ multiplex PCR, and TCRdb's table has in-frame clones only and misses some. This sample yields some 100,000 clones, of which approximately 91% are seen a single time; approximately 4.2% belongs to the top ten. This chain uses TRBV28 with TRBJ1-4; 8 positions match TRBD1. This TCR derives from an adult in good health. The sample was peripheral blood, taken on day 0 of AZD1222 vaccination. CDR3 region: CASSRDRPNEKLFF. The CDR3 coding sequence is TGTGCCAGCAGTCGGGACAGGCCCAATGAAAAACTGTTTTTT.